The sequence of this T cell receptor beta chain was determined in a study of cytomegalovirus exposure and HLA in healthy donors. Across the study: Among the 400 or so donors who were genotyped, around 77% fell in the genetic ancestry cluster that is associated with self-reported Caucasian donors. Study-level findings and limits: It was shown in a later analysis that HLA-associated TCR beta chains were more clonally expanded than other, equally common chains. The authors listed over 150 TCR beta chains as cytomegalovirus-associated. Reported findings show TCR beta sequences accurately forecast HLA-A and HLA-B alleles in most subjects.

In regard to this clone: Its antigen is still unknown.

PCR involved 60 Vbeta and 13 Jbeta primers. The assay was immunoSEQ multiplex PCR, and TCRdb's table has in-frame clones only and misses some. The sample has around 170,000 clones, 75% to 85% seen once; the top ten hold 0.8%. Germline CDR1 is MNHEY and CDR2 is SMNVEV (reference sequence). V lost 4 bases and J 0 bases, leaving 13 bases between the germline ends. The length of the CDR3 is 15 residues. What was sequenced was PBMCs. The clonotype originates from a woman aged 18-29 years in good health and CMV-seronegative. The chain joins TRBV27 to TRBJ2-7, with no clear D. The CDR3 sequence: CASSSPFRSSYEQYF. CDR3 nucleotide sequence: TGTGCCAGCAGTTCCCCGTTCCGGTCCTCCTACGAGCAGTACTTC.